These 11 T cell receptor beta chains came from one sample sequenced in a study of response to subunit inactivated influenza vaccine. One entry per CDR3 protein, called by TCRdb with MiXCR from the RT-PCR reads. The data hold about 570,000 distinct CDR3 sequences, with around 10% observed a single time. Another study also made use of these data, one on T cells expressing NK-cell markers. That paper notes: TCR beta cDNA was generated via 5'RACE template switching incorporating UMIs.

This sample comprised PBMCs from blood, obtained on the day of vaccination. The receptors shown here come from a man aged 45-60 years who received an inactivated influenza vaccine.

In this sample, this clonotype turned up a few times. The chain joins TRBV9 to TRBJ2-1; the match to TRBD1 covers 8 bases. The CDR3 totals 14 residues. Unmatched junction bases numbered 2, after V lost 0 bases and J lost 6 bases. CDR1 is SGDLS, CDR2 YYNGEE, per germline. CDR3: CASSVGTGTNEQFF. CDR3 nucleotide sequence: TGTGCCAGCAGCGTAGGGACAGGGACCAATGAGCAGTTCTTC.

In DNA form, the CDR3 reads TGCAGTGCTAGAGGACTAGCGGGGGTATGGCAGTTCTTC. This codes for CSARGLAGVWQFF. This sequence joins TRBV20-1 and TRBJ2-1; 12 nucleotides line up with TRBD2. There are 13 residues in the CDR3. V lost 1 base, J lost 12 bases, and 4 bases stayed unmatched. The germline V gene has CDR1 DFQATT and CDR2 SNEGSKA (reference sequence).

This clonotype was seen only a few times. The chain joins TRBV5-1 to TRBJ1-4; D is unresolved. The CDR3 is 14 residues long. V was shortened by 5 bases and J by 0 bases, with 8 bases between the two germline ends. Germline lookup yields CDR1 SGHRS and CDR2 YFSETQ. The CDR3 loop reads CASRPTATNEKLFF. CDR3 sequence (DNA): TGCGCCAGCAGGCCCACAGCAACTAATGAAAAACTGTTTTTT.

J is TRBJ1-2 and V is TRBV20-1; D is unclear. Per the germline V gene, CDR1 is DFQATT and CDR2 is SNEGSKA (reference sequence). Trimming removed 5 bases from V and 1 base from J, with 17 bases in between. CDR3 length equals 15 residues. The CDR3 region has the DNA TGCAGTGCTCCGACCCCGGCAGAGAGTAACTATGGCTACACCTTC. This gives the protein CSAPTPAESNYGYTF.

J is TRBJ2-7 and V is TRBV12-3 or TRBV12-4, with D unresolved. V lost 5 bases, J lost 2 bases, and 10 bases lay in between. The CDR3 extends over 13 amino acids. CDR3 protein: CASSVSQTYEQYF. In DNA form, the CDR3 reads TGTGCCAGCAGTGTATCACAGACCTACGAGCAGTACTTC.

The table lists this clonotype with a few counts. The chain recombines TRBV6-5 with TRBJ2-5; 7 nucleotides align to TRBD1. The CDR3 contains 17 residues. Germline V lookup: CDR1 MNHEY, CDR2 SVGAGI. V lost 0 bases and J lost 2; bases outside the gene matches: 9. Here the CDR3 DNA reads TGTGCCAGCAGTTACTCGAACGTCCCGGGACAGCAAGAGACCCAGTACTTC. This codes for CASSYSNVPGQQETQYF.

This clonotype was seen more than once but under ten times. The V gene is TRBV20-1, the J gene TRBJ2-3; weak D call: TRBD2 (5 bases). V was pared by 0 bases and J by 0 bases, with 16 bases between. The CDR3 extends over 17 amino acids. The germline gives CDR1 DFQATT, CDR2 SNEGSKA (reference sequence). CDR3 in DNA: TGCAGTGCTAGAGATTCCGCGAGGGCAACTAGCACAGATACGCAGTATTTT. Its protein product is CSARDSARATSTDTQYF.

This clonotype was seen more than once but under ten times. The gene calls are TRBV28 and TRBJ2-7; D is ambiguous. The ends were cut back, 8 bases at V and 3 bases at J, with 11 bases in the middle. Per germline, CDR1 MDHEN and CDR2 SYDVKM. The CDR3 is 12 amino acids. CDR3 in amino acids: CASGYVSYEQYF. The CDR3 DNA reads TGTGCCAGCGGATACGTCAGCTACGAGCAGTACTTC.

This clonotype has just a few counts. The chain recombines TRBV12-3 or TRBV12-4 with TRBJ1-5; TRBD1 is a possible D gene (6 bases). This CDR3 has 14 amino acids. V lost 3 bases, J lost 7 bases, and 13 bases lay in between. CDR3 bases: TGTGCCAGCAGTTTTCGGCAGGGGAGCCAGCCCCAGCATTTT. Translating gives CASSFRQGSQPQHF.

The rearrangement joins TRBV9 to TRBJ2-2; the D is unclear. Trimming stripped 1 base from V and 6 bases from J, with 7 bases between. CDR3 length: 13 residues. Germline V gene sequence: CDR1 SGDLS, CDR2 YYNGEE. The CDR3 bases are TGTGCCAGCAGCGTATCCGGGCCCGGGGAGCTGTTTTTT. Residues: CASSVSGPGELFF.

This clonotype was seen more than once but under ten times. The chain joins TRBV28 to TRBJ2-7, with D hard to call. CDR1 is MDHEN, CDR2 SYDVKM, per germline. The CDR3 consists of 12 residues. Trimming took 3 bases from V and 4 from J, leaving 7 bases between them. The CDR3 sequence is CASSFRRYEQYF. CDR3 bases: TGTGCCAGCAGTTTTCGTCGGTACGAGCAGTACTTC.